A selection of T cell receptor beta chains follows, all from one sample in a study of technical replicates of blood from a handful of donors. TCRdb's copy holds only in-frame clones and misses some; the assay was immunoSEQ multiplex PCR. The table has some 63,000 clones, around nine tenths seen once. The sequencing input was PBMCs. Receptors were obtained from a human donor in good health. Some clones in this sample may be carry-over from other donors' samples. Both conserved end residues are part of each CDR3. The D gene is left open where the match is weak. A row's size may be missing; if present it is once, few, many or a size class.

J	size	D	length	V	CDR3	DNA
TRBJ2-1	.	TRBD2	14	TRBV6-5	CASCRQRGGNEQFF	TGTGCCAGTTGCCGACAGCGGGGGGGGAATGAGCAGTTCTTC
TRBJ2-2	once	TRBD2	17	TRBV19	CASSPQGTSQNTGELFF	TGTGCCAGTAGTCCCCAGGGGACTAGTCAGAACACCGGGGAGCTGTTTTTT
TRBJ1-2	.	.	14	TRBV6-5	CASSPGKTGYGYTF	TGTGCCAGCAGCCCCGGGAAAACGGGCTATGGCTACACCTTC
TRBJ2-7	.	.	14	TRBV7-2	CASSYTGGAYEQYF	TGTGCCAGCAGCTACACAGGGGGGGCGTACGAGCAGTACTTC
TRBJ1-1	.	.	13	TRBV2	CASRRGVGTEAFF	TGTGCCAGCAGGCGGGGGGTAGGGACTGAAGCTTTCTTT
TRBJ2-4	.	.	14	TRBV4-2	CASSQETLATIQYF	TGTGCCAGCAGCCAAGAGACGCTAGCGACCATTCAGTACTTC
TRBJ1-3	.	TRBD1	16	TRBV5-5	CASTRTGEGVGNTIYF	TGTGCCAGCACGAGGACAGGGGAAGGCGTAGGAAACACCATATATTTT
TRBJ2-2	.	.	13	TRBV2	CASSPGDTGELFF	TGTGCCAGCAGCCCGGGGGACACCGGGGAGCTGTTTTTT
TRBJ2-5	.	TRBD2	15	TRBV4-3	CASSHRLAGEVTQYF	TGCGCCAGCAGCCACCGACTAGCGGGAGAGGTGACCCAGTACTTC
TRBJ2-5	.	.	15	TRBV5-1	CASSLGANARDTQYF	TGCGCCAGCAGCTTGGGGGCTAACGCGCGGGATACCCAGTACTTC
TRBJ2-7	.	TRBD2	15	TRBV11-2	CASSYTSGTTYEQYF	TGTGCCAGCAGCTACACTAGCGGCACTACCTACGAGCAGTACTTC
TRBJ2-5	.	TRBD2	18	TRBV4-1	CASSQTSTGTSGQETQYF	TGCGCCAGCAGCCAGACATCTACCGGGACTAGCGGCCAAGAGACCCAGTACTTC
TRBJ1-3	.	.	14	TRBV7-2	CASSLSGAGNTIYF	TGTGCCAGCAGCTTATCAGGGGCTGGAAACACCATATATTTT
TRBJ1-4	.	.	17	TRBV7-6	CASSSIPVRGRSEKLFF	TGTGCCAGCAGCTCAATCCCCGTCCGCGGGAGGAGTGAAAAACTGTTTTTT
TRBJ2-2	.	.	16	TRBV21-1	CASSGRDRDLTGELFF	TGTGCCAGCAGCGGCCGGGACAGGGACCTCACCGGGGAGCTGTTTTTT
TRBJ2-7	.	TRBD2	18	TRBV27	CASSPYSSGLAGRREQYF	TGTGCCAGCAGTCCATATTCGTCCGGTCTAGCGGGACGTCGAGAGCAGTACTTC
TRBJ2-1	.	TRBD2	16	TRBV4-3	CASSQDTPGGYNEQFF	TGCGCCAGCAGCCAAGATACTCCGGGAGGATACAATGAGCAGTTCTTC
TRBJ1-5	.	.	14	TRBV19	CASSIVGGQQPQHF	TGTGCCAGTAGTATTGTGGGGGGGCAACAGCCCCAGCATTTT
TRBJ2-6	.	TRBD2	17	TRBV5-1	CASSMEVGGSGANVLTF	TGCGCCAGCAGCATGGAGGTCGGCGGGAGCGGGGCCAACGTCCTGACTTTC
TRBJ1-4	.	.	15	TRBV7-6	CASSPRPTRGEKLFF	TGTGCCAGCAGCCCGCGGCCTACTCGGGGTGAAAAACTGTTTTTT
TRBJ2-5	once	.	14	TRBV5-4	CASSSGGVQETQYF	TGTGCCAGCAGCTCCGGAGGGGTTCAAGAGACCCAGTACTTC
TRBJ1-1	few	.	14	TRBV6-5	CASTPPGMVTEAFF	TGTGCCAGCACCCCCCCAGGGATGGTCACTGAAGCTTTCTTT
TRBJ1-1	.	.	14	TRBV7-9	CASSLAAHDTEAFF	TGTGCCAGCAGCTTAGCGGCCCACGACACTGAAGCTTTCTTT
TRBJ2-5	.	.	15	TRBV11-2	CASSLDPTHLETQYF	TGTGCCAGCAGCTTAGATCCCACTCACCTAGAGACCCAGTACTTC
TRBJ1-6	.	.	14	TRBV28	CASSLLNRNSPLHF	TGTGCCAGCAGTTTACTTAACAGGAATTCACCCCTCCACTTT
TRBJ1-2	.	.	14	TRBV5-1	CASSLAVGSYGYTF	TGCGCCAGCAGCTTGGCCGTCGGGTCCTATGGCTACACCTTC
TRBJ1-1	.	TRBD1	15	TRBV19	CASSIHPDRPYEAFF	TGTGCCAGTAGTATCCACCCGGACAGGCCCTATGAAGCTTTCTTT
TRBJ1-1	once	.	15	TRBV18	CASSPTTAFEGEAFF	TGTGCCAGCTCACCAACCACGGCCTTTGAGGGTGAAGCTTTCTTT
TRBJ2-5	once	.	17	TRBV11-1	CASSLGSRFVGQETQYF	TGTGCCAGCAGCTTAGGATCGAGGTTTGTGGGCCAAGAGACCCAGTACTTC
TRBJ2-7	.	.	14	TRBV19	CASSIVQGGSEQYF	TGTGCCAGTAGTATAGTCCAGGGTGGTAGCGAGCAGTACTTC
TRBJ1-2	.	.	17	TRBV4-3	CASSQEYGHGGEGGYTF	TGCGCCAGCAGCCAAGAGTATGGTCACGGAGGGGAAGGCGGCTACACCTTC
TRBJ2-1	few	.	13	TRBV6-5	CASSPPGVNEQFF	TGTGCCAGCAGCCCCCCGGGGGTGAATGAGCAGTTCTTC
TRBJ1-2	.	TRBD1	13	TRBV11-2	CASSFLTGAGYTF	TGTGCCAGCAGCTTCCTGACAGGGGCGGGCTACACCTTC
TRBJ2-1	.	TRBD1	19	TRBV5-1	CASSLGGTGALFSYNEQFF	TGCGCCAGCAGCCTAGGAGGGACAGGGGCCCTATTTTCCTACAATGAGCAGTTCTTC
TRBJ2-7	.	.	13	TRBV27	CASSLKPWYEQYF	TGTGCCAGCAGTTTAAAGCCTTGGTACGAGCAGTACTTC
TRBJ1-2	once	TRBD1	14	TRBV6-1	CASRGTGGTYGYTF	TGTGCCAGCAGGGGGACAGGGGGTACCTATGGCTACACCTTC